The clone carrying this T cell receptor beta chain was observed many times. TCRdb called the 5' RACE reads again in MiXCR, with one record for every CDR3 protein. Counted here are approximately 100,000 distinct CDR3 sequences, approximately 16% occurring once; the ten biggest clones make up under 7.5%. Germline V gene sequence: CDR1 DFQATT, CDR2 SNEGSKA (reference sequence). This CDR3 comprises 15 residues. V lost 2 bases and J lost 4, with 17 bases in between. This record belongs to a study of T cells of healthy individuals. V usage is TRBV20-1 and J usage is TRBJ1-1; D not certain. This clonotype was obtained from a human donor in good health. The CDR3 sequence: CSARSGGSLGTEAFF. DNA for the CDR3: TGCAGTGCTAGATCAGGTGGCAGCTTGGGCACTGAAGCTTTCTTT.